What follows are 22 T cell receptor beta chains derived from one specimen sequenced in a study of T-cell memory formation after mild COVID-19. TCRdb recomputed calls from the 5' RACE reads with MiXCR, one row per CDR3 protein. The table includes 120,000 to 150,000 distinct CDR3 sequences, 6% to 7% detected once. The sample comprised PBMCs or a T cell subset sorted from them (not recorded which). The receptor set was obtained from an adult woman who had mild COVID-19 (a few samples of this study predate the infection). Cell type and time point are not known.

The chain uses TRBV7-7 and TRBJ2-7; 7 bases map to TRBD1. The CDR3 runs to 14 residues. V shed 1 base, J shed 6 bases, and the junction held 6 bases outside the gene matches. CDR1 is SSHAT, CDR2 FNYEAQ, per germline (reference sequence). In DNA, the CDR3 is TGTGCCAGCAGCTTAGATGAGACAGGGTCCGAGCAGTACTTC. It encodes CASSLDETGSEQYF.

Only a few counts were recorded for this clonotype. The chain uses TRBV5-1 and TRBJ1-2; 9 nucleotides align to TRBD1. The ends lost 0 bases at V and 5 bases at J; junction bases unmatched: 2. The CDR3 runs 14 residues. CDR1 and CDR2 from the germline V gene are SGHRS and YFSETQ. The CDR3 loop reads CASSLEGQGYGYTF. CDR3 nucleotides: TGCGCCAGCAGCTTGGAGGGACAGGGTTATGGCTACACCTTC. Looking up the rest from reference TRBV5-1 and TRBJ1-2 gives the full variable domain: KAGVTQTPRYLIKTRGQQVTLSCSPISGHRSVSWYQQTPGQGLQFLFEYFSETQRNKGNFPGRFSGRQFSNSRSEMNVSTLELGDSALYLCASSLEGQGYGYTFGSGTRLTVV.

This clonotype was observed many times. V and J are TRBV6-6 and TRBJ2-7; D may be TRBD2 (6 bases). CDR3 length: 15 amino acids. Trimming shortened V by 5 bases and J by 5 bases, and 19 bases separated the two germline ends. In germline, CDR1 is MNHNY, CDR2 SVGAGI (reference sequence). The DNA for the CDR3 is TGTGCCAGCAGTACCTCCTGGGGGGAAAACGACGAGCAGTACTTC. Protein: CASSTSWGENDEQYF.

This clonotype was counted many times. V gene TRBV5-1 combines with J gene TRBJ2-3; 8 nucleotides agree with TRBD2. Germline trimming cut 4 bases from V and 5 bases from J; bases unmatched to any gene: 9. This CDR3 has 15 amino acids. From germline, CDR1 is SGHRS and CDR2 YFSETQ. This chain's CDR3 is CASSPGGAPLDTQYF. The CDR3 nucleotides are TGCGCCAGCAGCCCCGGGGGGGCTCCGTTAGATACGCAGTATTTT.

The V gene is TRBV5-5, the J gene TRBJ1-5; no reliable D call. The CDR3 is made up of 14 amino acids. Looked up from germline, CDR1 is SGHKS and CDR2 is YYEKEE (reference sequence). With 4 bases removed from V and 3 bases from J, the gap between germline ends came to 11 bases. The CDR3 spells CASSMIVSNQPQHF. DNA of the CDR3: TGTGCCAGCAGCATGATCGTCTCCAATCAGCCCCAGCATTTT.

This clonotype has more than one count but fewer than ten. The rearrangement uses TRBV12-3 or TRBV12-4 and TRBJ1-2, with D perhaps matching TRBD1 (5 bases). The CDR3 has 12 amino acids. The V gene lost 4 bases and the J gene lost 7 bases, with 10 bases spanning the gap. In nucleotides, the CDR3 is TGTGCCAGCAGTTCCGGGGCGGGTGGCTACACCTTC. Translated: CASSSGAGGYTF.

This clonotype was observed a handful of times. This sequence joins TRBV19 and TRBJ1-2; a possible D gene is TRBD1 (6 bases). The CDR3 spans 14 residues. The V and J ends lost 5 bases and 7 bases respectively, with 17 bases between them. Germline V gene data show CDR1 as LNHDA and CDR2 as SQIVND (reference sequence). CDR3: CASSLTSTGSGYTF. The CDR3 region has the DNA TGTGCCAGTAGTTTGACCTCCACAGGGTCTGGCTACACCTTC.

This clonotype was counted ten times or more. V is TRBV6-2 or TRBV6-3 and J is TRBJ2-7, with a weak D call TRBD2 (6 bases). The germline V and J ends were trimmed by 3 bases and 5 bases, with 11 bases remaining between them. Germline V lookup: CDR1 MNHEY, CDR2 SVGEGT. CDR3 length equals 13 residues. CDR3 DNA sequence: TGTGCCAGCAGTTATCGGGAGCGCCACGAGCAGTACTTC. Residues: CASSYRERHEQYF.

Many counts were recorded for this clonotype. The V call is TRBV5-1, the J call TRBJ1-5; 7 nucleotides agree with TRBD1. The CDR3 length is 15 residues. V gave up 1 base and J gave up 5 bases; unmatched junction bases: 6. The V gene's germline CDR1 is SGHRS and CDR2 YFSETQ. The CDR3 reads CASSLWGTEDQPQHF. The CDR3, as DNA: TGCGCCAGCAGCTTGTGGGGGACAGAAGATCAGCCCCAGCATTTT.

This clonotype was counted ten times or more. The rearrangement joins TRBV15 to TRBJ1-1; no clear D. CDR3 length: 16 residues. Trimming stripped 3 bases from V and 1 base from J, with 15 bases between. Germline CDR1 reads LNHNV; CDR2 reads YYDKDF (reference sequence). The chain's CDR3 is CATSRGRRLANTEAFF. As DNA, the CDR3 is TGTGCCACCAGCAGGGGCCGGAGGTTGGCGAACACTGAAGCTTTCTTT.

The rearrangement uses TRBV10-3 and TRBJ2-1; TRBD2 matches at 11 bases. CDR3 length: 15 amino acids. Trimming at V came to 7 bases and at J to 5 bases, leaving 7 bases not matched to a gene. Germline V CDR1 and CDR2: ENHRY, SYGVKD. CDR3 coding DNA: TGTGCCATCAAAGTCGGGACTAGCGGAGACAATGAGCAGTTCTTC. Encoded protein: CAIKVGTSGDNEQFF.

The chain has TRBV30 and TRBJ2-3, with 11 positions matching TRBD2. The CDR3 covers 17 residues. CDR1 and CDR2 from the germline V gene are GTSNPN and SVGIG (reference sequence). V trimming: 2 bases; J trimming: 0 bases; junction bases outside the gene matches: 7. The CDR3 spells CAWSPGLAGTSTDTQYF. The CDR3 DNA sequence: TGTGCCTGGAGTCCCGGACTAGCGGGTACTAGCACAGATACGCAGTATTTT.

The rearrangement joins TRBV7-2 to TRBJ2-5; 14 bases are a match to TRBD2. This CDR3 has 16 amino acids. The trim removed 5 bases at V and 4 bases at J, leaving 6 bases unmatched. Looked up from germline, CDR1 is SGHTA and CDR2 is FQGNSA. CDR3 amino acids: CASSPLGLAGGETQYF. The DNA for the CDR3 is TGTGCCAGCAGCCCATTAGGACTAGCGGGAGGAGAGACCCAGTACTTC.

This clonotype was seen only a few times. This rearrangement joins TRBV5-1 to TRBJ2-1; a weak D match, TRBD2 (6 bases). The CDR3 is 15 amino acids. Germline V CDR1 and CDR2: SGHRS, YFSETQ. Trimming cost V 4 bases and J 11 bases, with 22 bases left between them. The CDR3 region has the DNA TGCGCCAGCAGCGACCGGGACTTGGATTCCGGGCAGCAGTTCTTC. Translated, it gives CASSDRDLDSGQQFF.

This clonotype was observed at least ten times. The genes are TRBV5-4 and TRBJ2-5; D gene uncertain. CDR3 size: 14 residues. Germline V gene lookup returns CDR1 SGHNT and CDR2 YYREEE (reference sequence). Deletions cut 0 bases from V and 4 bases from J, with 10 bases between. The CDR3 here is CASSLEGKGETQYF. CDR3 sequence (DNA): TGTGCCAGCAGCTTGGAAGGAAAGGGAGAGACCCAGTACTTC.

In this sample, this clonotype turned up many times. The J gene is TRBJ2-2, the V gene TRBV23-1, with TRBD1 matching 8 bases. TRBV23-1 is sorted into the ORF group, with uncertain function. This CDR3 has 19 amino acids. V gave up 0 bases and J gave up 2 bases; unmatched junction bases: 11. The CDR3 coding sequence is TGCGCCAGCAGTCAATCCGAAGTTGGACAGGGCCTTAACACCGGGGAGCTGTTTTTT. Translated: CASSQSEVGQGLNTGELFF.

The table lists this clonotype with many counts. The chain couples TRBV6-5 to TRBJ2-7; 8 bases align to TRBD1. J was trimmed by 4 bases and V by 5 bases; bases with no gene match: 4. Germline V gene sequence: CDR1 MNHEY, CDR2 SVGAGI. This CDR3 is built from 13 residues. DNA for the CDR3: TGTGCCAGCAGTACAGACAGGGGATACGAGCAGTACTTC. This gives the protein CASSTDRGYEQYF.

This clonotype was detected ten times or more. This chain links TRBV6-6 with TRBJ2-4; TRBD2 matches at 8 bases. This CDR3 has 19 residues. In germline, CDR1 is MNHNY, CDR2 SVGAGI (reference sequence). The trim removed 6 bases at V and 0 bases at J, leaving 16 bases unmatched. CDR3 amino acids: CASSSGTSIAGIAKNIQYF. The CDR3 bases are TGTGCCAGCAGCTCCGGGACATCAATAGCGGGGATAGCCAAAAACATTCAGTACTTC.

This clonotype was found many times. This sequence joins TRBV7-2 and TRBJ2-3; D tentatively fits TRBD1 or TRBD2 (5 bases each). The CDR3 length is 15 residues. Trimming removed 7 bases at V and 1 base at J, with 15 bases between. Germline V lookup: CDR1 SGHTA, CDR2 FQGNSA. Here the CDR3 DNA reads TGTGCCAGCACACCTCCGGGGCGGGGCACAGATACGCAGTATTTT. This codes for CASTPPGRGTDTQYF.

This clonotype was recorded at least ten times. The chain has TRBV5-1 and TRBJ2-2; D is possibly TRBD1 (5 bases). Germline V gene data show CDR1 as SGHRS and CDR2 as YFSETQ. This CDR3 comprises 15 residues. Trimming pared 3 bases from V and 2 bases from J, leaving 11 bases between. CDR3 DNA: TGCGCCAGCAGCTGGTCCCAGGGTAACACCGGGGAGCTGTTTTTT. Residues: CASSWSQGNTGELFF.

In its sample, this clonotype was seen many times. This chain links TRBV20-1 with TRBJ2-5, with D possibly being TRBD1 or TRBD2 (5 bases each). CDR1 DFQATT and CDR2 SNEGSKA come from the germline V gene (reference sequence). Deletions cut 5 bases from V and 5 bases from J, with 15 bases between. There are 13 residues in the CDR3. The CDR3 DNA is TGCAGTGCTGTGGACATCCCGGGGGAGACCCAGTACTTC. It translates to CSAVDIPGETQYF.

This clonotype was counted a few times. CDR3 amino acids: CASSIRDRGHNTEAFF. DNA of the CDR3: TGTGCCAGCAGTATCCGGGACAGGGGGCATAATACTGAAGCTTTCTTT. The rearrangement uses TRBV12-3 or TRBV12-4 and TRBJ1-1; 12 bases are a match to TRBD1. CDR3 length equals 16 residues. The trim removed 5 bases at V and 5 bases at J, leaving 9 bases unmatched.